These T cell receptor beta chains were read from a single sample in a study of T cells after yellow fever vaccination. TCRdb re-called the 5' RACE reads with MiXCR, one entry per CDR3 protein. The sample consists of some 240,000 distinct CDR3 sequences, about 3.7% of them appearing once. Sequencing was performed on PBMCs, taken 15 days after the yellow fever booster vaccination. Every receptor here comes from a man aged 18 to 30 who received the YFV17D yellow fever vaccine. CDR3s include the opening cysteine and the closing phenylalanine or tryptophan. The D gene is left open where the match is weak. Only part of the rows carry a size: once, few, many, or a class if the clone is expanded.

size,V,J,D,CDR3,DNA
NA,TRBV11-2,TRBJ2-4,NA,CASSLGRTIGDIQYF,TGTGCCAGCAGCTTAGGTAGGACAATCGGAGACATTCAGTACTTC
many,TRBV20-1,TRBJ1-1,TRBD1,CSASGTGPYTEAFF,TGCAGTGCTAGCGGGACAGGGCCGTACACTGAAGCTTTCTTT
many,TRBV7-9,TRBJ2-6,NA,CASSLAGTPYSGANVLTF,TGTGCCAGCAGCTTAGCCGGGACACCTTACTCTGGGGCCAACGTCCTGACTTTC
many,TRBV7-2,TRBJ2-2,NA,CASSLVFIGELFF,TGTGCCAGCAGCTTAGTTTTTATCGGGGAGCTGTTTTTT
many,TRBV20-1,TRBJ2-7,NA,CSARDRRRGFGEQYF,TGCAGTGCTAGAGATAGGCGAAGAGGGTTCGGCGAGCAGTACTTC
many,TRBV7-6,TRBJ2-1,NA,CASSTHRTYYNEQFF,TGTGCCAGCAGCACGCACAGGACTTATTACAATGAGCAGTTCTTC
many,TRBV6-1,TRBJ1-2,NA,CASSEVSGREGYTF,TGTGCCAGCAGTGAAGTTTCCGGGAGAGAGGGCTACACCTTC
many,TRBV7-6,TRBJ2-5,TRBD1,CASSPTGAPETQYF,TGTGCCAGCAGCCCGACAGGGGCGCCGGAGACCCAGTACTTC
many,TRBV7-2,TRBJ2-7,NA,CASSPAGRAFVEEQYF,TGTGCCAGCAGCCCCGCCGGACGGGCCTTTGTGGAAGAGCAGTACTTC
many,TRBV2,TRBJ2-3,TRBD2,CASSELGLAVGTDTQYF,TGTGCCAGCAGTGAATTGGGACTAGCGGTGGGCACAGATACGCAGTATTTT
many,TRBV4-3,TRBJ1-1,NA,CATWNTEAFF,TGCGCCACATGGAACACTGAAGCTTTCTTT
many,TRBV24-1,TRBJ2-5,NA,CATSDPDEVGSQETQYF,TGTGCCACCAGTGACCCCGACGAGGTGGGGTCCCAAGAGACCCAGTACTTC
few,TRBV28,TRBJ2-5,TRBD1,CASRTGTAASEETQYF,TGTGCCAGCAGGACAGGGACGGCCGCCTCTGAGGAGACCCAGTACTTC
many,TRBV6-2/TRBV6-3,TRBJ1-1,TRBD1,CASRLPPGQLNTEAFF,TGTGCCAGCAGACTCCCCCCGGGACAGCTAAACACTGAAGCTTTCTTT
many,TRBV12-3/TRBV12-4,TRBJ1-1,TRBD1,CASSPQTGGEAFF,TGTGCCAGCAGTCCTCAGACAGGGGGGGAAGCTTTCTTT
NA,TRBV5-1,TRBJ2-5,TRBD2,CASKLAGEETQYF,TGCGCCAGCAAATTAGCGGGGGAAGAGACCCAGTACTTC
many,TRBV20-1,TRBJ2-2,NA,CSVRLGANTGELFF,TGCAGTGTTCGACTAGGCGCGAACACCGGGGAGCTGTTTTTT
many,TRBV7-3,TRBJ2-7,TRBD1,CASSLFPPGQGETYEQYF,TGTGCCAGCAGCTTATTTCCTCCGGGACAGGGGGAGACCTACGAGCAGTACTTC
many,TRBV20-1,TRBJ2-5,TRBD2,CSARDTQRGLETQYF,TGCAGTGCTAGAGATACCCAGCGGGGGTTGGAGACCCAGTACTTC
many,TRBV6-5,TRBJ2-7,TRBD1,CASRQGQGRNEQYF,TGTGCCAGCAGACAGGGACAGGGTCGTAACGAGCAGTACTTC
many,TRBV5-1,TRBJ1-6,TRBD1,CASSLSTGGFDNSPLHF,TGCGCCAGCAGCTTATCGACAGGGGGCTTCGATAATTCACCCCTCCACTTT
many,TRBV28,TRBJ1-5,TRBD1,CASSTGQGDQPQHF,TGTGCCAGCAGTACCGGACAGGGGGATCAGCCCCAGCATTTT
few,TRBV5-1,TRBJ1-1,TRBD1,CASSVKWDSWNTEAFF,TGCGCCAGCAGCGTGAAATGGGACAGTTGGAACACTGAAGCTTTCTTT
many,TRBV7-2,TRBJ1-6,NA,CASSGRLQDNSPLHF,TGTGCCAGCAGCGGTCGACTGCAAGATAATTCACCCCTCCACTTT
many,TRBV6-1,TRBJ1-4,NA,CASSRMGGFDEKLFF,TGTGCCAGCAGTAGAATGGGAGGCTTTGATGAAAAACTGTTTTTT
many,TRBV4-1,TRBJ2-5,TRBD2,CASSQEGAGVHQETQYF,TGCGCCAGCAGCCAAGAAGGAGCGGGGGTGCACCAAGAGACCCAGTACTTC
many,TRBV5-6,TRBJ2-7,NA,CASSLGLPRDEQYF,TGTGCCAGCAGCTTAGGGCTCCCTAGGGACGAGCAGTACTTC
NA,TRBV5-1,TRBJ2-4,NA,CASSSGPEPNIQYF,TGCGCCAGCAGCTCCGGGCCAGAACCAAACATTCAGTACTTC
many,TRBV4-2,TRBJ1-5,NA,CASSQSQDSNQPQHF,TGTGCCAGCAGCCAGTCACAGGATAGCAATCAGCCCCAGCATTTT
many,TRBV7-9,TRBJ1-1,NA,CASSLARTGNTEAFF,TGTGCCAGCAGCTTAGCTAGGACGGGGAACACTGAAGCTTTCTTT
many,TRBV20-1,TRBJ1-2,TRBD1,CSAEGQGSNLGGYTF,TGCAGTGCCGAGGGACAGGGGAGTAATTTGGGCGGCTACACCTTC
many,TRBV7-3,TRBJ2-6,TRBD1,CASSLRTGGGTGANVLTF,TGTGCCAGCAGCCTCCGGACAGGGGGCGGTACTGGGGCCAACGTCCTGACTTTC
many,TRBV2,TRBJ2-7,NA,CASSEAPGNSYEQYF,TGTGCCAGCAGTGAAGCGCCCGGAAACTCCTACGAGCAGTACTTC
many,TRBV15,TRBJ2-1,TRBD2,CATSREGLQRLEQFF,TGTGCCACCAGCAGGGAGGGACTACAGCGGCTTGAGCAGTTCTTC
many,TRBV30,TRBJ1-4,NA,CAWAWDGTGNEKLFF,TGTGCCTGGGCCTGGGACGGGACGGGGAATGAAAAACTGTTTTTT
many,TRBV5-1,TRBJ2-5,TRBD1,CASSLGQGAQETQYF,TGCGCCAGCAGCTTGGGACAGGGGGCTCAAGAGACCCAGTACTTC
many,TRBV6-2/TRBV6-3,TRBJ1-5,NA,CASVAGEYQPQHF,TGTGCCTCTGTCGCAGGGGAGTATCAGCCCCAGCATTTT
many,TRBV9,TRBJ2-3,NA,CASSVGHSTDTQYF,TGTGCCAGCAGCGTAGGACACTCCACAGATACGCAGTATTTT
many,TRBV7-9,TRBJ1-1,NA,CASSGTGFAPEAFF,TGTGCCAGCAGCGGCACTGGTTTTGCCCCTGAAGCTTTCTTT
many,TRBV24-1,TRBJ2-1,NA,CATSKGRGYNEQFF,TGTGCCACCTCAAAGGGCAGGGGCTACAATGAGCAGTTCTTC
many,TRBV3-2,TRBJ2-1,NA,CASSQGFGTGGLREQFF,TGTGCCAGCAGCCAAGGGTTCGGGACAGGGGGATTGAGGGAGCAGTTCTTC
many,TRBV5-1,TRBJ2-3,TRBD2,CASSLERGMKADTQYF,TGCGCCAGCAGCTTGGAGCGGGGGATGAAGGCAGATACGCAGTATTTT
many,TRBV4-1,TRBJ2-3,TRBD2,CASSRVAGVGDTQYF,TGCGCCAGCAGCCGGGTAGCGGGGGTGGGCGATACGCAGTATTTT
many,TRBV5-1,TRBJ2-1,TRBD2,CASSLGELAVYNEQFF,TGCGCCAGCAGCTTGGGTGAGCTAGCGGTCTACAATGAGCAGTTCTTC
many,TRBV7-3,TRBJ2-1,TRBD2,CASSLIGGAHNEQFF,TGTGCCAGCAGCTTGATCGGGGGGGCCCACAATGAGCAGTTCTTC
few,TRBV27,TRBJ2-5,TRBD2,CASSFVGGGTSETQYF,TGTGCCAGCAGTTTCGTCGGGGGGGGTACTTCGGAGACCCAGTACTTC
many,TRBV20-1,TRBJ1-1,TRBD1,CSARDLTSGGAFF,TGCAGTGCGAGAGATCTAACTTCAGGGGGGGCTTTCTTT
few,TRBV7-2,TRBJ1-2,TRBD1,CASSLGGQGFYGYTF,TGTGCCAGCAGCTTAGGGGGACAGGGATTCTATGGCTACACCTTC
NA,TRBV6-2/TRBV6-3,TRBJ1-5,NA,CASAPDVLDQHQHF,TGTGCCAGCGCACCGGATGTGCTGGATCAGCACCAGCATTTT
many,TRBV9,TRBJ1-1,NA,CASSVRADTEAFF,TGTGCCAGCAGCGTCCGGGCGGACACTGAAGCTTTCTTT
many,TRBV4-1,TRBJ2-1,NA,CASSQGPASYNEQFF,TGCGCCAGCAGCCAAGGGCCAGCCTCCTACAATGAGCAGTTCTTC
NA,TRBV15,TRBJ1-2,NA,CATSRGTEDGYTF,TGTGCCACCAGCAGAGGGACGGAAGATGGCTACACCTTC
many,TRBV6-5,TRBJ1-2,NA,CASSPGSPYGYTF,TGTGCCAGCAGTCCAGGGTCCCCCTATGGCTACACCTTC
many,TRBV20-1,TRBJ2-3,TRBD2,CSAAFSGGRGDTQYF,TGCAGTGCCGCCTTTAGCGGGGGCCGTGGAGATACGCAGTATTTT
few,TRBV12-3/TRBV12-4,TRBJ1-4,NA,CASSFGGAGEKLFF,TGTGCCAGCAGTTTTGGGGGCGCCGGGGAAAAACTGTTTTTT
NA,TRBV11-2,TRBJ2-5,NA,CASSSPMGTSPQETQYF,TGTGCCAGCAGCTCTCCCATGGGGACAAGTCCGCAAGAGACCCAGTACTTC
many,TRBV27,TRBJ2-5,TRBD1,CASGGDRDYQETQYF,TGTGCCAGCGGGGGGGACAGGGATTACCAAGAGACCCAGTACTTC
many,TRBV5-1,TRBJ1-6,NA,CASSLWTEKDSPLHF,TGCGCCAGCAGCTTGTGGACTGAGAAAGATTCACCCCTCCACTTT